This TCR beta chain was documented in a study of T cell responses to AZD1222 COVID-19 vaccine. Study observations and caveats: CD4 TCRs linked to vaccination spanned spike, dominating at 160-218 and 743-854. Seropositive AZD1222 recipients at baseline numbered only five or six. Spike-specific TCR breadth and depth both grew after two AZD1222 doses.

The method was immunoSEQ multiplex PCR; TCRdb's version includes in-frame clones alone and lacks a portion of them. The table lists 110,000 or so clones, about 91% of them singletons. The CDR3 covers 10 residues. Looked up from germline, CDR1 is SEHNR and CDR2 is FQNEAQ (reference sequence). V was clipped by 3 bases and J by 14 bases; unmatched bases: 1. In regard to this clone: Its antigen is currently unknown.

The receptor was isolated from an adult who received the AZD1222 COVID-19 vaccine. This chain connects TRBV7-9 to TRBJ2-1; 7 nucleotides match TRBD1. This specimen consisted of peripheral blood, obtained 28 days after the second AZD1222 dose. The CDR3 reads CASSLTGKFF. The CDR3 DNA follows: TGTGCCAGCAGCTTGACAGGGAAGTTCTTC.